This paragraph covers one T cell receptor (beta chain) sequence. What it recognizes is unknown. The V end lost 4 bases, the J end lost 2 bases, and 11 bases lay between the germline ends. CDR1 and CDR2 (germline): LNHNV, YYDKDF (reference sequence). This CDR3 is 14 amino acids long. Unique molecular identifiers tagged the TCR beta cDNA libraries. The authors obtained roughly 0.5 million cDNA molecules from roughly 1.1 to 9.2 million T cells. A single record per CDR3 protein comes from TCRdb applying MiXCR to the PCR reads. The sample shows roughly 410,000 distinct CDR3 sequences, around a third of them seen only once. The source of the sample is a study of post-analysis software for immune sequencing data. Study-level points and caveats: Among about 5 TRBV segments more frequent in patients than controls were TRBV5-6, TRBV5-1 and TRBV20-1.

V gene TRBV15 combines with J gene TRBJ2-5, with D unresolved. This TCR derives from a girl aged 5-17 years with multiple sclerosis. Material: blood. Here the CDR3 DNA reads TGTGCCACCAGCACAAGACGGATGCAAGAGACCCAGTACTTC. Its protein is CATSTRRMQETQYF. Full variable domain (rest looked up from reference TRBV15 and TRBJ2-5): DAMVIQNPRYQVTQFGKPVTLSCSQTLNHNVMYWYQQKSSQAPKLLFHYYDKDFNNEADTPDNFQSRRPNTSFCFLDIRSPGLGDTAMYLCATSTRRMQETQYFGPGTRLLVL.